These 9 T cell receptor beta chains originate from one sample sequenced in a study of T cells in localized non-small cell lung cancer. The repertoire was sequenced with immunoSEQ multiplex PCR; TCRdb's copy has only in-frame clones and lacks some. This table has approximately 140,000 clones, approximately 88% appearing once. This specimen consisted of peripheral blood, obtained before any cancer treatment. These receptors all come from a female donor at least 60 years old with stage I lung adenocarcinoma.

This clone was counted at least ten times. The chain joins TRBV5-6 to TRBJ2-1, with 9 bases that match TRBD1. V dropped 4 bases and J dropped 6; count of bases not matched to a gene: 2. The CDR3 covers 13 residues. CDR1 SGHDT and CDR2 YYEEEE come from the germline V gene. The CDR3 region is CASSPTGGNEQFF. In DNA form, the CDR3 reads TGTGCCAGCAGCCCGACAGGGGGCAATGAGCAGTTCTTC.

The chain links TRBV2 to TRBJ1-1, with 7 bases identical to TRBD1. V lost 5 bases and J lost 7; bases outside the gene matches: 7. From germline, CDR1 is SNHLY and CDR2 FYNNEI. CDR3 size: 13 residues. The DNA of the CDR3 is TGTGCCAGCAGTTCGGGACAGAGTCTTGAAGCTTTCTTT. It translates to CASSSGQSLEAFF.

The gene calls are TRBV2 and TRBJ2-7, with 11 bases fitting TRBD2. The CDR3 totals 15 residues. With V trimmed by 6 bases and J by 0 bases, 4 bases remained unmatched. Looked up from germline, CDR1 is SNHLY and CDR2 is FYNNEI. The CDR3 here is CASRFTSGSSYEQYF. CDR3 DNA sequence: TGTGCCAGCAGATTTACTAGCGGGAGCTCCTACGAGCAGTACTTC.

V usage is TRBV30 and J usage is TRBJ1-3; D is undetermined. V was trimmed by 2 bases and J by 6 bases, leaving 11 bases between them. The CDR3 has 13 amino acids. Looked up from germline, CDR1 is GTSNPN and CDR2 is SVGIG (reference sequence). The CDR3 here is CAWSPLGENTIYF. As DNA, the CDR3 is TGTGCCTGGAGTCCCCTCGGGGAAAACACCATATATTTT.

V and J are TRBV30 and TRBJ2-7, with TRBD2 identical over 7 bases. CDR3 length equals 11 residues. Losses at the gene ends were 8 bases for V and 6 bases for J; bases not matched to a gene: 7. The germline V gene encodes CDR1 GTSNPN and CDR2 SVGIG (reference sequence). In DNA form, the CDR3 reads TGTGCCGTCTCATGGGGGGGCGAGCAGTACTTC. It codes for CAVSWGGEQYF.

In its sample, this clone was seen once. The gene calls are TRBV14 and TRBJ2-7; possibly TRBD1 for D (6 bases). V was trimmed by 1 base and J by 4 bases, leaving 14 bases between them. Germline-derived CDR1 and CDR2 are SGHDN and FVKESK. The CDR3 runs 15 residues. The CDR3 DNA reads TGTGCCAGCAGCCAAGGGTTACAGGGTTGGTACGAGCAGTACTTC. As protein: CASSQGLQGWYEQYF.

The rearrangement links TRBV5-1 to TRBJ2-5, with 9 bases identical to TRBD2. This CDR3 comprises 15 residues. V gave up 4 bases and J gave up 1 base; unmatched junction bases: 5. CDR1 is SGHRS, CDR2 YFSETQ, per germline. CDR3: CASSPGTSSQETQYF. In DNA, the CDR3 is TGCGCCAGCAGCCCTGGGACTAGCAGCCAAGAGACCCAGTACTTC.

The gene calls are TRBV30 and TRBJ2-1; D perhaps matches TRBD2 (5 bases). This CDR3 has 11 amino acids. From germline, CDR1 is GTSNPN and CDR2 SVGIG (reference sequence). The ends were cut back, 2 bases at V and 9 bases at J, with 8 bases in the middle. The CDR3 sequence is CAWSNAGEQFF. Here the CDR3 DNA reads TGTGCCTGGAGTAATGCGGGTGAGCAGTTCTTC.

There are a few counts of this clone. The chain employs TRBV28 and TRBJ2-7; 12 bases align to TRBD2. V shed 7 bases and J 5 bases; nucleotides not matched to a gene: 0. There are 12 residues in the CDR3. The V gene's germline CDR1 is MDHEN and CDR2 SYDVKM. CDR3 coding DNA: TGTGCCAGCACTAGCGGGAGGGACGAGCAGTACTTC. This codes for CASTSGRDEQYF.